This T cell receptor beta chain appears in the sequencing data of a study of technical replicates of blood from several donors. CDR1 and CDR2 from the germline V gene are SGHAT and FQNNGV. The V gene lost 4 bases and the J gene lost 1 base, with 16 bases spanning the gap. The CDR3 covers 16 residues. The data were produced by immunoSEQ multiplex PCR, yet TCRdb's version contains in-frame clones alone and is incomplete. This table holds under 90,000 clones, 93% found once. The sequenced material came from T cells isolated from PBMCs. The TCR was taken from a human donor in good health. This sequence joins TRBV11-2 and TRBJ1-1; weak D call: TRBD1 (5 bases). CDR3 nucleotides: TGTGCCAGCAGCTGGGGCTGGGGTCAAAGGAACACTGAAGCTTTCTTT. Residues: CASSWGWGQRNTEAFF.